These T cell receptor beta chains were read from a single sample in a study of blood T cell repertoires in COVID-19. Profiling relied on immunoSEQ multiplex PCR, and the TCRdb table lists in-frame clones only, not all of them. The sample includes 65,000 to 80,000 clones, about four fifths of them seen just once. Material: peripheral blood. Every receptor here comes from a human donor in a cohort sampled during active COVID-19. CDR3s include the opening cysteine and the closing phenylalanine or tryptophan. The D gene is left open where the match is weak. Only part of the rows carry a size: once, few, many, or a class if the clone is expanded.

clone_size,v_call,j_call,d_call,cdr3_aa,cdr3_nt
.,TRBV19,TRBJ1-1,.,CASSFAGVTNTEAFF,TGTGCCAGTAGTTTTGCAGGGGTTACTAACACTGAAGCTTTCTTT
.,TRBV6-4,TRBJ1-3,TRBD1,CASSALPAGGGNTIYF,TGTGCCAGCAGTGCCCTACCGGCAGGGGGTGGAAACACCATATATTTT
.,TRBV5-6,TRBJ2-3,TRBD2,CASSFYPTSGGTDTQYF,TGTGCCAGCAGCTTTTACCCGACTAGCGGGGGAACAGATACGCAGTATTTT
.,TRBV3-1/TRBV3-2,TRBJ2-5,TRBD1,CASSPNRGGVQYF,TGTGCCAGCAGCCCTAACAGGGGTGGGGTCCAGTACTTC
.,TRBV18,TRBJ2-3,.,CASSPDSASVDTQYF,TGTGCCAGCTCACCAGACAGTGCCTCGGTAGATACGCAGTATTTT
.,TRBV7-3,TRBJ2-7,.,CASSLIWSGSYEQYF,TGTGCCAGCAGCTTAATTTGGTCAGGGTCATACGAGCAGTACTTC
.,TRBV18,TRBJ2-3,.,CASSPGRSTDTQYF,TGTGCCAGCTCACCAGGGAGGTCCACAGATACGCAGTATTTT
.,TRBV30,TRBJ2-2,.,CAWIPIGMAGELFF,TGTGCCTGGATTCCCATCGGGATGGCCGGGGAGCTGTTTTTT
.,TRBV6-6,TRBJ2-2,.,CASSWGGHTGELFF,TGTGCCAGCAGTTGGGGGGGGCACACCGGGGAGCTGTTTTTT
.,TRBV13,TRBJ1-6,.,CASSFRQRYNSPLHF,TGTGCCAGCAGCTTCCGACAGCGTTATAATTCACCCCTCCACTTT
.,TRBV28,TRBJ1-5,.,CASSLESGQGFDQPQHF,TGTGCCAGCAGTTTAGAGTCAGGGCAGGGATTCGATCAGCCCCAGCATTTT
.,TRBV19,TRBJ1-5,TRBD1,CASSIGVFGQEYSNQPQHF,TGTGCCAGTAGTATTGGAGTTTTCGGACAGGAGTATAGCAATCAGCCCCAGCATTTT
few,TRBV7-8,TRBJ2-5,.,CASSETETAEGTQYF,TGTGCCAGCAGCGAGACTGAAACGGCGGAGGGGACCCAGTACTTC
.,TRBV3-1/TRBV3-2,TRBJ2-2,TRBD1,CASSQPDRGSRELFF,TGTGCCAGCAGCCAACCGGACAGGGGGTCGAGGGAGCTGTTTTTT
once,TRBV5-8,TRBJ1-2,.,CASSLTRLPFTDGYTF,TGTGCCAGCAGCTTGACCCGACTCCCCTTCACGGATGGCTACACCTTC
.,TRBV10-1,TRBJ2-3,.,CASSPLVNKRKGHPSDTQYF,TGCGCCAGCAGTCCCCTGGTAAATAAGCGGAAAGGTCATCCGTCAGATACGCAGTATTTT
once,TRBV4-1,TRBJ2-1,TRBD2,CASSQEGTSGGAYNEQFF,TGCGCCAGCAGCCAAGAAGGAACTAGCGGGGGGGCTTACAATGAGCAGTTCTTC
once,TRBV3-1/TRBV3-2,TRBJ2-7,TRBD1,CASSPTGWYEQYF,TGTGCCAGCAGCCCGACAGGGTGGTACGAGCAGTACTTC
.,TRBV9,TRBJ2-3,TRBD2,CASSVRRTSGGESTDTQYF,TGTGCCAGCAGCGTAAGGCGGACTAGCGGGGGTGAAAGCACAGATACGCAGTATTTT
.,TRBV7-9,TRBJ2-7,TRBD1,CASSSRMGDRDSYEQYF,TGTGCCAGCAGCTCCCGAATGGGGGACAGGGACTCCTACGAGCAGTACTTC
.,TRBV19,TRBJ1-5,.,CASTLKGQGSQPQHF,TGTGCCAGTACCCTTAAGGGGCAGGGTAGTCAGCCCCAGCATTTT
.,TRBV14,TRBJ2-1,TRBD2,CASSHFQAGGSYNEQFF,TGTGCCAGCAGCCATTTTCAAGCGGGGGGTTCCTACAATGAGCAGTTCTTC
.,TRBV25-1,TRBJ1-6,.,CASSEMRGAFYNSPLHF,TGTGCCAGCAGTGAAATGCGGGGGGCGTTCTATAATTCACCCCTCCACTTT
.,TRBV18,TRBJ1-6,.,CASSYRETYNSPLHF,TGTGCCAGCTCATACAGGGAAACCTATAATTCACCCCTCCACTTT
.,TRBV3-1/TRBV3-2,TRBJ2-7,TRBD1,CASSQATGPREQYF,TGTGCCAGCAGCCAAGCGACAGGGCCTCGGGAGCAGTACTTC
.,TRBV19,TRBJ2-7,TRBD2,CASSSLSGGTAYEQYF,TGTGCCAGTAGTTCACTGAGCGGGGGCACCGCCTACGAGCAGTACTTC
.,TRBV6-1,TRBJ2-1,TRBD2,CASIDLAGSSYNEQFF,TGTGCCAGCATTGATTTAGCGGGGAGCTCCTACAATGAGCAGTTCTTC
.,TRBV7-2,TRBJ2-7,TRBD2,CASSAPRLAGLEQYF,TGTGCCAGCAGCGCCCCTCGACTAGCGGGGCTCGAGCAGTACTTC
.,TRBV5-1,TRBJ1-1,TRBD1,CASRSGQGTSEAFF,TGCGCCAGCAGATCCGGACAGGGAACATCGGAAGCTTTCTTT
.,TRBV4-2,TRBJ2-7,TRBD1,CASSQLTGSGVSYEQYF,TGTGCCAGCAGCCAACTGACAGGGAGTGGTGTCTCCTACGAGCAGTACTTC
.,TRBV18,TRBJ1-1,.,CASSPAKGVVNTEAFF,TGTGCCAGCTCACCAGCAAAAGGGGTTGTGAACACTGAAGCTTTCTTT
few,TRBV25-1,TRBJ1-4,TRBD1,CASSRDRGEKLFF,TGTGCCAGCAGTAGGGACAGGGGGGAAAAACTGTTTTTT
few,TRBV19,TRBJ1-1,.,CASSINGPSEAFF,TGTGCCAGTAGTATTAATGGGCCGTCTGAAGCTTTCTTT
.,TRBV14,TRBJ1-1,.,CASSRLTGQNTEAFF,TGTGCCAGCAGCCGATTGACGGGACAGAACACTGAAGCTTTCTTT
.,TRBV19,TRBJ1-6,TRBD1,CASSSGQGYSPLHF,TGTGCCAGTAGTTCAGGACAGGGGTATTCACCCCTCCACTTT
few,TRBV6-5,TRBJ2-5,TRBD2,CASSKTSGEETQYF,TGTGCCAGCAGTAAGACTAGCGGGGAAGAGACCCAGTACTTC
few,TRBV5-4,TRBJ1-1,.,CASSLTGGWNTEAFF,TGTGCCAGCAGCTTAACGGGGGGTTGGAACACTGAAGCTTTCTTT
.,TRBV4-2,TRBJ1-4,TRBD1,CASSQTLRGTGNEKLFF,TGTGCCAGCAGCCAGACGCTGCGGGGGACAGGGAATGAAAAACTGTTTTTT
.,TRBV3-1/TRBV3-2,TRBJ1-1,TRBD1,CASSPRLTGLTEAFF,TGTGCCAGCAGCCCACGCCTGACAGGGTTGACTGAAGCTTTCTTT
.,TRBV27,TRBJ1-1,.,CASSFRRGWGSHTEAFF,TGTGCCAGCAGTTTCCGACGGGGTTGGGGATCGCACACTGAAGCTTTCTTT
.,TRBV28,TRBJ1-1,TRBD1,CASTRTGGAASTEAFF,TGTGCCAGCACCAGAACAGGGGGCGCCGCGAGCACTGAAGCTTTCTTT
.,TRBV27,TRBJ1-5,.,CASSLYGSNQPQHF,TGTGCCAGCAGTTTATACGGGAGCAATCAGCCCCAGCATTTT
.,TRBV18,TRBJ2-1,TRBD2,CASSLSSGGNEQFF,TGTGCCAGCTCACTCTCTAGCGGGGGCAATGAGCAGTTCTTC
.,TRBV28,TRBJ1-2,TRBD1,CAWSGTGRSYGYTF,TGTGCCTGGTCCGGGACAGGGCGATCCTATGGCTACACCTTC
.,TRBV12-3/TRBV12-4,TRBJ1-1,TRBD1,CASRAGGRTEAFF,TGTGCCAGCAGGGCAGGGGGTCGGACTGAAGCTTTCTTT
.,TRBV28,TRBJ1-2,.,CASRRAGYGYTF,TGTGCCAGCAGGAGGGCCGGCTATGGCTACACCTTC
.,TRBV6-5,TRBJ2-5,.,CASSPSNLGETQYF,TGTGCCAGCAGCCCCTCGAATCTAGGAGAGACCCAGTACTTC
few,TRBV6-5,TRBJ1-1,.,CASRDSFNTEAFF,TGTGCCAGCAGGGACAGTTTTAACACTGAAGCTTTCTTT
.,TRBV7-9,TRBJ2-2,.,CASSVRGSITNTGELFF,TGTGCCAGCAGCGTAAGGGGGTCTATCACGAACACCGGGGAGCTGTTTTTT
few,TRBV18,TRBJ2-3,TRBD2,CASSPPGGGTDTQYF,TGTGCCAGCTCACCACCGGGAGGGGGCACAGATACGCAGTATTTT
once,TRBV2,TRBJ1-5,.,CASRPTDRNQPQHF,TGTGCCAGCAGGCCTACAGACAGGAATCAGCCCCAGCATTTT
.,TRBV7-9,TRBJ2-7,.,CASSLVPGRGEQYF,TGTGCCAGCAGCTTAGTCCCCGGTAGAGGCGAGCAGTACTTC
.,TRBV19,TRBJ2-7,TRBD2,CASSPGLTYEQYF,TGTGCCAGTAGCCCGGGACTAACCTACGAGCAGTACTTC
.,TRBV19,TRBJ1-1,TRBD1,CASSQPDRARPEAFF,TGTGCCAGTAGTCAACCCGACAGGGCCAGGCCTGAAGCTTTCTTT